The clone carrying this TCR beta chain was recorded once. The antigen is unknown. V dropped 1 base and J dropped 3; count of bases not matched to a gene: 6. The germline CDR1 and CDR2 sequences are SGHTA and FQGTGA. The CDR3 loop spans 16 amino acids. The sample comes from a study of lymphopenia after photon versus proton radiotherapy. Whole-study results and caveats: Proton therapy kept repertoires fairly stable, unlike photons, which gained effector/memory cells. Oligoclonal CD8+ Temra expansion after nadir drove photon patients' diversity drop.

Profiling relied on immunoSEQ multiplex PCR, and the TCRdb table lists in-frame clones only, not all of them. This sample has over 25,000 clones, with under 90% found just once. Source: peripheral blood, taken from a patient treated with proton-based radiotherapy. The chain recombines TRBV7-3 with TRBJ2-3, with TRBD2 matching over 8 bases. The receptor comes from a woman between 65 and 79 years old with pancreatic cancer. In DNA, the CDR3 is TGTGCCAGCAGCTTAATATCGGGAGGGTTAACAGATACGCAGTATTTT. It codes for CASSLISGGLTDTQYF.